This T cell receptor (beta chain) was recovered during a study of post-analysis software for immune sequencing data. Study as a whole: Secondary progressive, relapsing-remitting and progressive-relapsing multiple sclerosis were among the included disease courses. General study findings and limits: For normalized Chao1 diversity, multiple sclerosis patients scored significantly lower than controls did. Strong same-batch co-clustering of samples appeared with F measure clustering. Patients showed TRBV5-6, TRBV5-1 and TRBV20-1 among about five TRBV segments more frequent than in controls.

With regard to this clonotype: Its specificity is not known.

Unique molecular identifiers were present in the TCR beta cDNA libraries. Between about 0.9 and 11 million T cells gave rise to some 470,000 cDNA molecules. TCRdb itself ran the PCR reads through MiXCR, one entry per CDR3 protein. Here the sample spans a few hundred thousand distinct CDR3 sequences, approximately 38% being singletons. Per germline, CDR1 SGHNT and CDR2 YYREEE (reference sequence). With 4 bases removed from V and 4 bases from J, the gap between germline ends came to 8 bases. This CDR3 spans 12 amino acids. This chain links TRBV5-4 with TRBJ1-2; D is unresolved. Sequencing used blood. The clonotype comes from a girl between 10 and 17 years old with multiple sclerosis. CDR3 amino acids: CASSEDVYGYTF. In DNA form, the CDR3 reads TGTGCCAGCAGCGAAGACGTCTATGGCTACACCTTC.